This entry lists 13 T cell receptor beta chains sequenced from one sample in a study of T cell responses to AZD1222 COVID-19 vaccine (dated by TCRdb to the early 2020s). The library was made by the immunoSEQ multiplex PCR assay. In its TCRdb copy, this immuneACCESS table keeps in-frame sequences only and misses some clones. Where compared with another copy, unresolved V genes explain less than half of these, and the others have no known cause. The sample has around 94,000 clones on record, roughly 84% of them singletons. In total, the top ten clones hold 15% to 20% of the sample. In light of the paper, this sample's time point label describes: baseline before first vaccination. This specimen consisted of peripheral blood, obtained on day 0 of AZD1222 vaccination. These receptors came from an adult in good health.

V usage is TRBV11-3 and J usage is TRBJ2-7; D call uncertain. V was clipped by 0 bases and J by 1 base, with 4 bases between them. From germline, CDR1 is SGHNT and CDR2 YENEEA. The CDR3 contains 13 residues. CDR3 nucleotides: TGTGCCAGCAGCTTAGACGGATCCTACGAGCAGTACGTC. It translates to CASSLDGSYEQYV.

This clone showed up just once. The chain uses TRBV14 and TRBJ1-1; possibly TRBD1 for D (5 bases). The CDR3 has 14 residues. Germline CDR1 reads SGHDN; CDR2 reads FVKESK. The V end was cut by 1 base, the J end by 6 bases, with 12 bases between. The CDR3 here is CASSQGGGSAEAFF. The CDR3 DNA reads TGTGCCAGCAGCCAAGGGGGCGGCTCCGCTGAAGCTTTCTTT.

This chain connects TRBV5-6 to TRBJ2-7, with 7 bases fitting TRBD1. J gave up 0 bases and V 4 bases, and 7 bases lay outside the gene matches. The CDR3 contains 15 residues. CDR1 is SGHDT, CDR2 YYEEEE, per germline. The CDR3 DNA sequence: TGTGCCAGCAGCCGGGGACAGACCCCCTCCTACGAGCAGTACGTC. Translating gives CASSRGQTPSYEQYV.

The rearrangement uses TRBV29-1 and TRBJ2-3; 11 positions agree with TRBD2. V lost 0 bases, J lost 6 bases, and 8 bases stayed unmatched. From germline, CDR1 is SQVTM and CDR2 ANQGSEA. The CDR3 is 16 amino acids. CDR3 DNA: TGCAGCGTTGAAGAGAGACTAGCGGGGAGGGTGGATACGCAGTATTTT. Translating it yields CSVEERLAGRVDTQYF.

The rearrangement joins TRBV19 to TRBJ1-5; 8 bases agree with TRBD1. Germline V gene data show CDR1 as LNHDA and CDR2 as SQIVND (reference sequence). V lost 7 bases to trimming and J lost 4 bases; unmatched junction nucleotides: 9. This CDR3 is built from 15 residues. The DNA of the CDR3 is TGTGCCAGTAATTACGGGACAGGACTAAATCAGCCCCAGCATTTT. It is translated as CASNYGTGLNQPQHF.

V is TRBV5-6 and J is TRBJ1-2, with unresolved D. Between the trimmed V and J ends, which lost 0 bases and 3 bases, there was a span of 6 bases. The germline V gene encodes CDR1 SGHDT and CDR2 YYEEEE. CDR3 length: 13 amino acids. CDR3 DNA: TGTGCCAGCAGCTTGGACAATGACTATGGCTACACCTTC. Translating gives CASSLDNDYGYTF.

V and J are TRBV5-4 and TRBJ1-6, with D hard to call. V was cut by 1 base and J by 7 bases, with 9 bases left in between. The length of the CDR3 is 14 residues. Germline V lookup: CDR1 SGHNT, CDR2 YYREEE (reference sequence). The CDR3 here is CASSLPRVNSPLHF. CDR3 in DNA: TGTGCCAGCAGCTTGCCAAGGGTGAATTCACCCCTCCACTTT.

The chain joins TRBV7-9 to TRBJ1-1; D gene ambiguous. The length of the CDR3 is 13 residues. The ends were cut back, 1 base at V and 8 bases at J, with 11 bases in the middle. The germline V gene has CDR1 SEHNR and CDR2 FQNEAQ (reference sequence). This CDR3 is CASSLDIGSEAFF. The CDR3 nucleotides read TGTGCCAGCAGCTTAGATATCGGCTCGGAAGCTTTCTTT. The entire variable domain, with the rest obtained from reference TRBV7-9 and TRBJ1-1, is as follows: DTGVSQNPRHKITKRGQNVTFRCDPISEHNRLYWYRQTLGQGPEFLTYFQNEAQLEKSRLLSDRFSAERPKGSFSTLEIQRTEQGDSAMYLCASSLDIGSEAFFGQGTRLTVV.

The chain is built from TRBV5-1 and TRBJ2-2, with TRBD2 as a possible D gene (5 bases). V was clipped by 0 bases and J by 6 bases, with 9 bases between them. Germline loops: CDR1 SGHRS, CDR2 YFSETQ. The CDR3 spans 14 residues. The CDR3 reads CASSLARGAGELFF. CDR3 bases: TGCGCCAGCAGCTTGGCACGGGGAGCCGGGGAGCTGTTTTTT.

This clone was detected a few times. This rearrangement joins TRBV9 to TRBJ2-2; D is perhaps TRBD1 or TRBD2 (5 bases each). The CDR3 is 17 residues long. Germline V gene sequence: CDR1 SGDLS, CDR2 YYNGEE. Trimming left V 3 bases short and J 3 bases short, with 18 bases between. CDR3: CASSAPGSRGDTGELFF. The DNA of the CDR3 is TGTGCCAGCAGCGCGCCAGGTTCGAGAGGGGACACCGGGGAGCTGTTTTTT.

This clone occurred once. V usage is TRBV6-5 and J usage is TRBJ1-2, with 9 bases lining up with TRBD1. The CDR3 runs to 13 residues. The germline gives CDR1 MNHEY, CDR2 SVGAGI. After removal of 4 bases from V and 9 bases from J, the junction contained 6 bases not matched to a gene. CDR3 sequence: CASSSGQGRRYTF. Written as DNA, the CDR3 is TGTGCCAGCAGTTCGGGACAGGGCCGGCGCTACACCTTC.

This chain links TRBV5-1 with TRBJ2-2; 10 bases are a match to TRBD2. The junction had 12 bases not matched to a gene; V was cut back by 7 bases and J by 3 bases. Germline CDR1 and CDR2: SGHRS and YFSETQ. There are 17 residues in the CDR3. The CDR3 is CASGSAGGPRDTGELFF. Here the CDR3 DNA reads TGCGCCAGCGGATCAGCGGGAGGGCCGCGGGACACCGGGGAGCTGTTTTTT.

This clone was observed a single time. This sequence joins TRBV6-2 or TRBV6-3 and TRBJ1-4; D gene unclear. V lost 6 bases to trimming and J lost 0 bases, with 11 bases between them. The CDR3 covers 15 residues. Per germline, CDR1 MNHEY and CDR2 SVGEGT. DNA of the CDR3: TGTGCCAGCAGCCTAGCCGGTGCAACTAATGAAAAACTGTTTTTT. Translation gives CASSLAGATNEKLFF.